This is a list of T cell receptor beta chains from one sample in a study of T cell repertoires in cytomegalovirus infection. TCRdb called the reads again in MiXCR, with one record for every CDR3 protein. The table lists hundreds of thousands of distinct CDR3 sequences, 30% to 40% of them singletons. These TCRs are of unknown antigen specificity. Sequencing was performed on cultured PBMCs, taken from culture after CMV antigen stimulation. Receptors were obtained from a human donor in good health (CMV status not recorded). Some clones in this sample may be carry-over from other donors' samples. CDR3s include the opening cysteine and the closing phenylalanine or tryptophan. Fields, in order: V gene, J gene, clone size, D gene, CDR3 DNA, CDR3 protein. The D gene is left open where the match is weak. Only part of the rows carry a size: once, few, many, or a class if the clone is expanded.

V: TRBV9; J: TRBJ1-5; size: many; D: -; DNA: TGCGCCAGCTCGGTCGGCAGCAATCAGCCCCAGCATTTT; CDR3: CASSVGSNQPQHF
V: TRBV7-9; J: TRBJ1-2; size: few; D: -; DNA: TGTGCCAGCAGCTTTCCCAACTTTAGACAGGAGTACTATGGCTACACCTTC; CDR3: CASSFPNFRQEYYGYTF
V: TRBV7-2; J: TRBJ2-3; size: many; D: TRBD2; DNA: TGTGCCAGCAGCTTAGTAGCTAGCGGGAGGGGAGCAGATACGCAGTATTTT; CDR3: CASSLVASGRGADTQYF
V: TRBV6-1; J: TRBJ2-3; size: many; D: TRBD1; DNA: TGTGCCAGCAGTGTCTTGACAGGGAGCCCAGATACGCAGTATTTT; CDR3: CASSVLTGSPDTQYF
V: TRBV12-3/TRBV12-4; J: TRBJ1-3; size: -; D: TRBD1; DNA: TGTGCCAGCAGTGCACCTCGGACAGGGACCGAAATCCGCTCTGGAAACACCATATATTTT; CDR3: CASSAPRTGTEIRSGNTIYF
V: TRBV23-1; J: TRBJ2-2; size: -; D: TRBD1; DNA: TGCGCCAGCAGTCATAGCGACAGGGCGAACGGGGAGCTGTTTTTT; CDR3: CASSHSDRANGELFF
V: TRBV3-1; J: TRBJ1-3; size: few; D: -; DNA: TGTGCCAGCAGCCAAAATGCAAACACCATATATTTT; CDR3: CASSQNANTIYF
V: TRBV7-2; J: TRBJ2-7; size: -; D: -; DNA: TGTGCCAGCAGCTTTGGGGGACCCACCTACGAGCAGTACTTC; CDR3: CASSFGGPTYEQYF
V: TRBV7-9; J: TRBJ1-6; size: few; D: -; DNA: TGTGCCAGCAGCTTAGGGGCCTCCTATAATTCACCCCTCCACTTT; CDR3: CASSLGASYNSPLHF
V: TRBV6-1; J: TRBJ2-3; size: -; D: -; DNA: TGTGCCAGCAGGGGACCAGGATCCACAGATACGCAGTATTTT; CDR3: CASRGPGSTDTQYF
V: TRBV5-4; J: TRBJ2-1; size: -; D: TRBD2; DNA: TGTGCCAGCAGCTTGCGGTCTAGCGGGAGGGCCTACAATGAGCAGTTCTTC; CDR3: CASSLRSSGRAYNEQFF
V: TRBV10-3; J: TRBJ2-7; size: -; D: -; DNA: TGTGCCATCAGCCCCGGGGGAAGCTACGAGCAGTACTTC; CDR3: CAISPGGSYEQYF
V: TRBV12-3/TRBV12-4; J: TRBJ2-1; size: -; D: -; DNA: TGTGCCAGCAGTTGGGCGGCCCACTCCTACAATGAGCAGTTCTTC; CDR3: CASSWAAHSYNEQFF
V: TRBV6-1; J: TRBJ1-5; size: -; D: -; DNA: TGTGCCAGCAGTCGATCCGGGAGCAATCAGCCCCAGCATTTT; CDR3: CASSRSGSNQPQHF
V: TRBV7-8; J: TRBJ2-5; size: few; D: -; DNA: TGTGCCAGCATCTCCGCTTCGGGAGAGACCCAGTACTTC; CDR3: CASISASGETQYF
V: TRBV5-1; J: TRBJ1-2; size: -; D: -; DNA: TGCGCCAGCAGCGGGACAACATCTAACTATGGCTACACCTTC; CDR3: CASSGTTSNYGYTF
V: TRBV20-1; J: TRBJ2-7; size: -; D: TRBD1; DNA: TGCAGTGCTTTTATGACAGGGGCCTACGAGCAGTACTTC; CDR3: CSAFMTGAYEQYF
V: TRBV6-2/TRBV6-3; J: TRBJ2-7; size: -; D: TRBD2; DNA: TGTGCCAGCAGACCTGAGGGGACTAGCGGGATCTCCTACGAGCAGTACTTC; CDR3: CASRPEGTSGISYEQYF
V: TRBV11-2; J: TRBJ2-7; size: many; D: -; DNA: TGTGCCAGCAGCCTTCCAGGGGGGGAGGGCTCCTACGAGCAGTACTTC; CDR3: CASSLPGGEGSYEQYF
V: TRBV19; J: TRBJ2-3; size: -; D: TRBD1; DNA: TGTGCCAGTAGTAATGGGACAGGGGGCGAGGAAGATACGCAGTATTTT; CDR3: CASSNGTGGEEDTQYF
V: TRBV7-2; J: TRBJ2-7; size: few; D: -; DNA: TGTGCCAGCAGCTTAAACCGCCTTACCGACGAGCAGTACTTC; CDR3: CASSLNRLTDEQYF
V: TRBV7-2; J: TRBJ1-5; size: few; D: TRBD1; DNA: TGTGCCAGCAGCCTGGGACAGGGGGCGGATCAGCCCCAGCATTTT; CDR3: CASSLGQGADQPQHF
V: TRBV19; J: TRBJ1-1; size: few; D: -; DNA: TGTGCCAGTAGTATCCAGTGGGGCAGCAACACTGAAGCTTTCTTT; CDR3: CASSIQWGSNTEAFF
V: TRBV11-2; J: TRBJ2-3; size: -; D: TRBD1; DNA: TGTGCCAGCAGCTGGGACAGGGATGATACGCAGTATTTT; CDR3: CASSWDRDDTQYF
V: TRBV2; J: TRBJ1-5; size: -; D: -; DNA: TGTGCCAGCAGTAGGACCTATAGCAATCAGCCCCAGCATTTT; CDR3: CASSRTYSNQPQHF
V: TRBV12-3/TRBV12-4; J: TRBJ1-2; size: many; D: -; DNA: TGTGCCAGCAGTCCAAGCAACTATGGCTACACCTTC; CDR3: CASSPSNYGYTF
V: TRBV7-2; J: TRBJ2-7; size: -; D: -; DNA: TGTGCCAGCAGCTTAATGAGCGGGTACAGCTCCTACGAGCAGTACTTC; CDR3: CASSLMSGYSSYEQYF